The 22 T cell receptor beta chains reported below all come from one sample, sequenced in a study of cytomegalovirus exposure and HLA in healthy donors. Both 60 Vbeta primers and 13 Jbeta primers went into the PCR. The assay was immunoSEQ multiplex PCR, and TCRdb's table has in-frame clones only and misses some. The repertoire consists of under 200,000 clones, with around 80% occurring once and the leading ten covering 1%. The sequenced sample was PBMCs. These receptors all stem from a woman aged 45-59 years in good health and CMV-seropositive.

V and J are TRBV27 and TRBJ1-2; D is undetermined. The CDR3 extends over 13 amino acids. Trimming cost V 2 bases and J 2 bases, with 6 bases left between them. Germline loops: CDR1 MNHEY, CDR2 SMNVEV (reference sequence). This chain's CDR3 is CASSLTDNYGYTF. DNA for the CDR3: TGTGCCAGCAGTTTAACAGACAACTATGGCTACACCTTC.

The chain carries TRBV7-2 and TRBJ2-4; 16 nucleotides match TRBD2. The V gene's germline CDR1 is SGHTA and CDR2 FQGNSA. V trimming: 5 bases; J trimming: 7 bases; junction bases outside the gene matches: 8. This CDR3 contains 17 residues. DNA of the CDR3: TGTGCCAGCAGCCCGGGGACTAGCGGGAGGGTCAGGAACATTCAGTACTTC. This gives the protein CASSPGTSGRVRNIQYF.

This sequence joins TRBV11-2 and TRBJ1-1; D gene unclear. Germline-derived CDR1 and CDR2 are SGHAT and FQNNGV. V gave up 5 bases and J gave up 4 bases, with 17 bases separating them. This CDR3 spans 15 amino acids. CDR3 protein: CASSRGSDHGTEAFF. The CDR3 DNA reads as TGTGCCAGCAGCCGCGGATCAGACCACGGCACTGAAGCTTTCTTT.

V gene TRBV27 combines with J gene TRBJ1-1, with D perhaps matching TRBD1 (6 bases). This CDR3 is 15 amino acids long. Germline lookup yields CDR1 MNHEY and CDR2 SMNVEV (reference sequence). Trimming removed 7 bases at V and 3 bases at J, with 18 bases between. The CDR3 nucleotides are TGTGCCAGCACCCTTAAAGGGGGGGCTTACACTGAAGCTTTCTTT. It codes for CASTLKGGAYTEAFF.

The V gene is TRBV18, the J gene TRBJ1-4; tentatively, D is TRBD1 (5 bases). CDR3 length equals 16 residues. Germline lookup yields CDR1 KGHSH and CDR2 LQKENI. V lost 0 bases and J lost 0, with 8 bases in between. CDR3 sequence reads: CASSPPPRATNEKLFF. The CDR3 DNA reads TGTGCCAGCTCACCACCTCCCAGGGCAACTAATGAAAAACTGTTTTTT.

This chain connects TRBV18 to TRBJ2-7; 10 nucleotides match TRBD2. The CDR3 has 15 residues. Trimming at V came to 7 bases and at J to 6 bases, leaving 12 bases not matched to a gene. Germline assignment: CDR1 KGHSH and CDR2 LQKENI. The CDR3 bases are TGTGCCAGCTACCTTTCGAGCGGGAGGGTTTCCGAGCAGTACTTC. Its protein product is CASYLSSGRVSEQYF.

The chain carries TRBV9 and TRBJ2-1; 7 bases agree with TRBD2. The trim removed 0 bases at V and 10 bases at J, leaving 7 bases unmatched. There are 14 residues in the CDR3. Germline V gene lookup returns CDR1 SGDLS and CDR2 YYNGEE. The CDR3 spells CASSVVTSAGEQFF. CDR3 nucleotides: TGTGCCAGCAGCGTAGTAACTAGCGCTGGGGAGCAGTTCTTC.

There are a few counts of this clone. CDR3 in amino acids: CASSFGLGGTGDTQYF. The CDR3 coding sequence is TGTGCCAGCAGTTTCGGACTAGGAGGGACGGGAGATACGCAGTATTTT. The V call is TRBV6-5, the J call TRBJ2-3; TRBD2 matches 7 bases. The CDR3 covers 16 residues. V gave up 4 bases and J gave up 5 bases; unmatched junction bases: 12. Germline V gene lookup returns CDR1 MNHEY and CDR2 SVGAGI.

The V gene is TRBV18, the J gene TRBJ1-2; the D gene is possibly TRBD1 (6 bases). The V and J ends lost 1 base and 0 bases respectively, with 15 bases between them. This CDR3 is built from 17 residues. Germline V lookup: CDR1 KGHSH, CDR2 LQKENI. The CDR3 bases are TGTGCCAGCTCACCACTTTGGACAGACAATACTAACTATGGCTACACCTTC. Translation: CASSPLWTDNTNYGYTF.

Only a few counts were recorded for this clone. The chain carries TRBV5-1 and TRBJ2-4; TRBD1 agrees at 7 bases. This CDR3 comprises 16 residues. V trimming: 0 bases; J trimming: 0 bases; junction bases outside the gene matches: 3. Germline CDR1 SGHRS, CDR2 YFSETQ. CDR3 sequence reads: CASSLAGDRAKNIQYF. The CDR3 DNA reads TGCGCCAGCAGCTTGGCCGGGGACAGAGCCAAAAACATTCAGTACTTC.

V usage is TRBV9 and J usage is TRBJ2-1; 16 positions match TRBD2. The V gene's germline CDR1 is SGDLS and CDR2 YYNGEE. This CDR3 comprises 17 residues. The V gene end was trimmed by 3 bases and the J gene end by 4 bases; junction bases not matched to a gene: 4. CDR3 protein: CASSAGTSGRGYNEQFF. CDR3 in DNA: TGTGCCAGCAGCGCCGGGACTAGCGGGAGGGGGTACAATGAGCAGTTCTTC.

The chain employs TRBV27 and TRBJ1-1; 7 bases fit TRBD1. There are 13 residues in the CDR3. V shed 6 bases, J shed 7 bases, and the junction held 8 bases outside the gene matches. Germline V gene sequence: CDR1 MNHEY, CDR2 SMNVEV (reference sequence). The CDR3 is CASSTMTGFEAFF. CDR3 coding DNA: TGTGCCAGCAGCACGATGACAGGGTTTGAAGCTTTCTTT.

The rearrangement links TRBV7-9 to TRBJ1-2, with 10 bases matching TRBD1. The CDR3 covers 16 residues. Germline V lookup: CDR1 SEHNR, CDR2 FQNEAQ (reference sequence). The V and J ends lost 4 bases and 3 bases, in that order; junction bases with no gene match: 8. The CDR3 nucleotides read TGTGCCAGCAGCTCTAGAACGGACAGGGGGGACTATGGCTACACCTTC. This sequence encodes CASSSRTDRGDYGYTF.

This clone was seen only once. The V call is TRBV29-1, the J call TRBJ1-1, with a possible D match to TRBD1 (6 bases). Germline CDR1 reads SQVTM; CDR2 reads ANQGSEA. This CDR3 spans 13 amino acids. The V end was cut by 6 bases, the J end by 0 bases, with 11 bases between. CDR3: CSVTDRMNTEAFF. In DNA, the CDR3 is TGCAGCGTGACGGACAGAATGAACACTGAAGCTTTCTTT.

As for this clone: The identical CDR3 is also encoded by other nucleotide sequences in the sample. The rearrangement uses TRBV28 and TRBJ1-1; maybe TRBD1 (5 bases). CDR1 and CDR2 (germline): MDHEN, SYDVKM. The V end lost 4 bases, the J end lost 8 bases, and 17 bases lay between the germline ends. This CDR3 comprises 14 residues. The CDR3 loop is CASSWGGVGTEAFF. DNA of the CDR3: TGTGCCAGCAGTTGGGGGGGGGTAGGCACCGAAGCTTTCTTT.

The CDR3 DNA sequence: TGTGCCATCAGTGGGACTAGCGGGAGTACAGATACGCAGTATTTT. Translation: CAISGTSGSTDTQYF. V usage is TRBV10-3 and J usage is TRBJ2-3; 13 bases line up with TRBD2. Looked up from germline, CDR1 is ENHRY and CDR2 is SYGVKD. The V and J ends lost 4 bases and 3 bases, in that order; junction bases with no gene match: 1. The CDR3 has 15 amino acids.

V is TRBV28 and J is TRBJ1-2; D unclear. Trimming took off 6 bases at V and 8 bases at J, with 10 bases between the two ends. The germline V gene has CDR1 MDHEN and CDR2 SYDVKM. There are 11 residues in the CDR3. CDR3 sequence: CASRAVGGYTF. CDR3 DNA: TGTGCCAGCAGGGCAGTCGGGGGCTACACCTTC.

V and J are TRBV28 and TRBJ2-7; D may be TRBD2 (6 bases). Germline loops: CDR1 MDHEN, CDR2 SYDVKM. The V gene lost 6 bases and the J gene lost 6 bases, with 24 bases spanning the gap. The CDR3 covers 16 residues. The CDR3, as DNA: TGTGCCAGCAGCACCCTGAGTCGGGGGTTGGACCTCGAGCAGTACTTC. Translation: CASSTLSRGLDLEQYF.

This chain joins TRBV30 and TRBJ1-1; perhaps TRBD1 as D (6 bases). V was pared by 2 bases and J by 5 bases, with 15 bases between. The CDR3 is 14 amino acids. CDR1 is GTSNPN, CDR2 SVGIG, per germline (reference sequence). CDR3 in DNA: TGTGCCTGGAGTATGCCGCCGGGACAAACTGAAGCTTTCTTT. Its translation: CAWSMPPGQTEAFF.

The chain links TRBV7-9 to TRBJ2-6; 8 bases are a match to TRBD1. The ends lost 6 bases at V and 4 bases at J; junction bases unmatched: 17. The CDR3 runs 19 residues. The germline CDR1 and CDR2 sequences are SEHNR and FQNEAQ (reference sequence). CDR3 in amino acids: CASRPTLSGGREGANVLTF. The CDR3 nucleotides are TGTGCCAGCAGGCCGACCCTTTCAGGGGGCAGGGAAGGGGCCAACGTCCTGACTTTC.

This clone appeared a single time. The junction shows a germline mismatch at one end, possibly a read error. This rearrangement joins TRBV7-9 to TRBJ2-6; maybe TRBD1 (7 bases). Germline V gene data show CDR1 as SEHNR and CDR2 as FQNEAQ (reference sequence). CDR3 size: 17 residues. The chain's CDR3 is CSSRTRGAEAGANVLTF. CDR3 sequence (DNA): TGTTCCAGCAGGACCAGGGGGGCGGAGGCTGGGGCCAACGTCCTGACTTTC.

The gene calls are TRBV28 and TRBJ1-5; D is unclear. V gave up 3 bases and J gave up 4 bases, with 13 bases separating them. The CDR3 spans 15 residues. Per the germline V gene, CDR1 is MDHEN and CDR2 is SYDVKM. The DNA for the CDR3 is TGTGCCAGCAGTTTGCAGGCCGCCATTAATCAGCCCCAGCATTTT. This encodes CASSLQAAINQPQHF.